A single sample gave rise to the 19 T cell receptor beta chains below, sequenced in a study of glioma-infiltrating T cells. TCR alpha and beta CDR3 regions were amplified from RNA using iRepertoire nested multiplex PCR. TCRdb processed the multiplex PCR reads anew with MiXCR; each CDR3 protein has one entry. The sample lists 300,000 to 400,000 distinct CDR3 sequences, more than 35% seen once, with around 12% in the top ten. The sample was glioma tissue, nonneoplastic brain tissue, or PBMCs (not recorded which). The receptors originated from a human donor with low-grade glioma or glioblastoma, undergoing nonglioma brain surgery, or in good health (not recorded which).

This clonotype occurred many times. V usage is TRBV6-2 or TRBV6-3 and J usage is TRBJ1-2, with D unresolved. The CDR3 totals 13 residues. From germline, CDR1 is MNHEY and CDR2 SVGEGT. Trimming pared 2 bases from V and 7 bases from J, leaving 11 bases between. CDR3 in DNA: TGTGCCAGCAGTTACCAGGTCCTTGGTGGCTACACCTTC. This sequence encodes CASSYQVLGGYTF.

The table lists this clonotype with many counts. V gene TRBV27 combines with J gene TRBJ1-4; unclear D gene. Trimming shortened V by 1 base and J by 3 bases, and 9 bases separated the two germline ends. This CDR3 region has 15 residues. Germline values: CDR1 MNHEY, CDR2 SMNVEV (reference sequence). CDR3 DNA sequence: TGTGCCAGCAGTTTATTTGACGCGGCTAATGAAAAACTGTTTTTT. Translating gives CASSLFDAANEKLFF.

To note about this clonotype: Being one base from a much bigger clone, this may be a read error. The gene calls are TRBV6-5 and TRBJ2-3, with D maybe TRBD1 (6 bases). Germline V gene lookup returns CDR1 MNHEY and CDR2 SVGAGI. This CDR3 is built from 14 residues. CDR3 DNA sequence: TGTGCCAGCAAACAGGGTTTTCGGGCAGATACGAAGTATTTT. Its protein is CASKQGFRADTKYF.

The CDR3 spells CSVDLGTYEQYF. In DNA, the CDR3 is TGCAGCGTTGATCTGGGCACCTACGAGCAGTACTTC. The chain combines TRBV29-1 with TRBJ2-7; no reliable D call. V lost 3 bases to trimming and J lost 2 bases, with 8 bases between them. Germline loops: CDR1 SQVTM, CDR2 ANQGSEA. The CDR3 sequence is 12 residues long.

The J gene is TRBJ2-7, the V gene TRBV7-9, with D possibly being TRBD2 (6 bases). Germline lookup yields CDR1 SEHNR and CDR2 FQNEAQ (reference sequence). V was pared by 5 bases and J by 0 bases, with 14 bases between. This CDR3 has 15 residues. CDR3 region: CASSTTGTVSYEQYF. The CDR3 DNA reads TGTGCCAGCAGCACAACCGGGACTGTCTCCTACGAGCAGTACTTC.

With respect to this clonotype: The junction shows a germline mismatch at one end, possibly a read error. The genes are TRBV7-2 and TRBJ1-5; D gene unclear. The germline V gene has CDR1 SGHTA and CDR2 FQGNSA. The length of the CDR3 is 17 residues. Written as DNA, the CDR3 is TGTGCCAGCAGCTTAGAGACTGCCCTATATAGCAATCAGCCCCATCATTTT. It encodes CASSLETALYSNQPHHF. Drawing the rest from reference TRBV7-2 and TRBJ1-5, the complete variable domain is GAGVSQSPSNKVTEKGKDVELRCDPISGHTALYWYRQSLGQGLEFLIYFQGNSAPDKSGLPSDRFSAERTGGSVSTLTIQRTQQEDSAVYLCASSLETALYSNQPHHFGDGTRLSIL.

CDR3 sequence: CASSLGQAIYNEQFF. CDR3 nucleotide sequence: TGTGCCAGCAGCTTAGGACAGGCAATCTACAATGAGCAGTTCTTC. The chain uses TRBV7-6 and TRBJ2-1, with TRBD1 as a possible D gene (6 bases). Deletions cut 1 base from V and 3 bases from J, with 10 bases between. The CDR3 runs to 15 residues. The germline V gene has CDR1 SGHVS and CDR2 FNYEAQ. Supplemented by reference TRBV7-6 and TRBJ2-1, the full variable domain reads GAGVSQSPRYKVTKRGQDVALRCDPISGHVSLYWYRQALGQGPEFLTYFNYEAQQDKSGLPNDRFSAERPEGSISTLTIQRTEQRDSAMYRCASSLGQAIYNEQFFGPGTRLTVL.

This clonotype came up once. A much larger clone lies one base from this, so it may be a read error. No conserved phenylalanine or tryptophan ends this CDR3, so it is likely a read error. CDR3 sequence: CASSLMVVTVNTEAFS. DNA for the CDR3: TGTGCCAGCAGTTTAATGGTGGTTACGGTGAACACTGAAGCTTTCTCT. The rearrangement joins TRBV28 to TRBJ1-1; no reliable D call. V gave up 2 bases and J gave up 0 bases, with 13 bases separating them. The CDR3 has 16 residues. Germline V gene lookup returns CDR1 MDHEN and CDR2 SYDVKM.

The rearrangement links TRBV19 to TRBJ1-5, with unresolved D. The CDR3 is made up of 15 amino acids. Trimming took off 2 bases at V and 4 bases at J, with 12 bases between the two ends. Germline loops: CDR1 LNHDA, CDR2 SQIVND (reference sequence). The CDR3 DNA reads as TGTGCCAGTAGTATACTCGGCGGGTTAAATCAGCCCCAGCATTTT. Translation gives CASSILGGLNQPQHF.

The chain recombines TRBV7-2 with TRBJ2-3, with 7 bases that match TRBD1. The germline V gene encodes CDR1 SGHTA and CDR2 FQGNSA. The CDR3 spans 17 residues. V shed 2 bases, J shed 1 base, and the junction held 9 bases outside the gene matches. CDR3 region: CASSLCRDSHGTDTQYF. Here the CDR3 DNA reads TGTGCCAGCAGCTTATGCCGGGACAGTCACGGCACAGATACGCAGTATTTT.

The chain joins TRBV7-9 to TRBJ1-2; D is unresolved. The CDR3 consists of 15 residues. The V end lost 3 bases, the J end lost 6 bases, and 17 bases lay between the germline ends. The germline CDR1 and CDR2 sequences are SEHNR and FQNEAQ (reference sequence). The CDR3 sequence: CASSFSAFGKDGYTF. CDR3 bases: TGTGCCAGCAGCTTTTCTGCGTTCGGGAAGGATGGCTACACCTTC.

The chain is built from TRBV12-3 or TRBV12-4 and TRBJ2-1; 10 bases are shared with TRBD2. The CDR3 is made up of 18 amino acids. J lost 2 bases, V lost 5 bases, and 12 bases had no gene match. The CDR3 here is CASSPCTSGRAPYNEQFF. The CDR3 DNA reads as TGTGCCAGCAGTCCTTGTACCAGCGGGAGGGCACCCTACAATGAGCAGTTCTTC.

J is TRBJ2-1 and V is TRBV4-3; D unclear. The CDR3 runs 14 residues. Trimming took off 0 bases at V and 5 bases at J, with 8 bases between the two ends. Germline V gene data show CDR1 as LGHNA and CDR2 as YSLEER. The CDR3 sequence: CASSQDLQDNEQFF. The CDR3 coding sequence is TGCGCCAGCAGCCAAGATCTCCAGGACAATGAGCAGTTCTTC.

This clonotype was seen many times. This chain joins TRBV6-2 or TRBV6-3 and TRBJ2-1, with D possibly being TRBD1 or TRBD2 (5 bases each). This CDR3 contains 14 residues. Germline V gene data show CDR1 as MNHEY and CDR2 as SVGEGT. Trimming removed 6 bases from V and 4 bases from J, with 13 bases in between. CDR3 sequence (DNA): TGTGCCAGCAGCTCCCGAGGGGTTTACAATGAGCAGTTCTTC. Encoded protein: CASSSRGVYNEQFF.

Concerning this clonotype: A clone one base away is much larger, so this may be a read error. CDR3 sequence: CASSYTAGLTDTQYF. The CDR3 DNA reads as TGTGCCAGCAGTTACACCGCAGGGTTGACAGATACGCAGTATTTT. The chain carries TRBV6-9 and TRBJ2-3; a possible D gene is TRBD1 (5 bases). The CDR3 loop spans 15 amino acids. Trimming removed 3 bases at V and 3 bases at J, with 13 bases between. CDR1 and CDR2 from the germline V gene are MNHGY and SVAAGI.

This chain links TRBV2 with TRBJ1-5; D is undetermined. Germline V gene lookup returns CDR1 SNHLY and CDR2 FYNNEI. V was shortened by 0 bases and J by 5 bases, with 8 bases between the two germline ends. The CDR3 spans 14 residues. Here the CDR3 DNA reads TGTGCCAGCAGTGAAGCGACGGCTGATCAGCCCCAGCATTTT. Protein: CASSEATADQPQHF.

Remarks on this clonotype: This may be a read error: a much more frequent sequence differs by one nucleotide. The chain links TRBV4-1 to TRBJ2-6; D might be TRBD1 (6 bases). The germline V gene has CDR1 MGHRA and CDR2 YSYEKL. The CDR3 runs to 15 residues. DNA of the CDR3: TGCGCCAGCAGCCAAGACAGGGGTGGGGCCAACGTCATGACTTTC. Its protein is CASSQDRGGANVMTF.

The rearrangement uses TRBV7-2 and TRBJ2-1; TRBD2 aligns across 13 bases. V was clipped by 6 bases and J by 10 bases; unmatched bases: 12. The CDR3 has 16 residues. Germline assignment: CDR1 SGHTA and CDR2 FQGNSA. CDR3 amino acids: CASRSRTSGGGWEQFF. The CDR3 nucleotides read TGTGCCAGCAGATCCAGGACTAGCGGGGGTGGCTGGGAGCAGTTCTTC. The variable domain in full, completed from reference TRBV7-2 and TRBJ2-1, reads GAGVSQSPSNKVTEKGKDVELRCDPISGHTALYWYRQSLGQGLEFLIYFQGNSAPDKSGLPSDRFSAERTGGSVSTLTIQRTQQEDSAVYLCASRSRTSGGGWEQFFGPGTRLTVL.

This clonotype was seen only a few times. The chain couples TRBV28 to TRBJ2-5; a possible D gene is TRBD1 (6 bases). Germline V gives CDR1 MDHEN, CDR2 SYDVKM. The CDR3 runs 15 residues. Trimming stripped 6 bases from V and 2 bases from J, with 16 bases between. CDR3 bases: TGTGCCAGCAGCCCACCCCGACAGGCACAAGAGACCCAGTACTTC. It codes for CASSPPRQAQETQYF. Complete variable domain (other parts from reference TRBV28 and TRBJ2-5): DVKVTQSSRYLVKRTGEKVFLECVQDMDHENMFWYRQDPGLGLRLIYFSYDVKMKEKGDIPEGYSVSREKKERFSLILESASTNQTSMYLCASSPPRQAQETQYFGPGTRLLVL.